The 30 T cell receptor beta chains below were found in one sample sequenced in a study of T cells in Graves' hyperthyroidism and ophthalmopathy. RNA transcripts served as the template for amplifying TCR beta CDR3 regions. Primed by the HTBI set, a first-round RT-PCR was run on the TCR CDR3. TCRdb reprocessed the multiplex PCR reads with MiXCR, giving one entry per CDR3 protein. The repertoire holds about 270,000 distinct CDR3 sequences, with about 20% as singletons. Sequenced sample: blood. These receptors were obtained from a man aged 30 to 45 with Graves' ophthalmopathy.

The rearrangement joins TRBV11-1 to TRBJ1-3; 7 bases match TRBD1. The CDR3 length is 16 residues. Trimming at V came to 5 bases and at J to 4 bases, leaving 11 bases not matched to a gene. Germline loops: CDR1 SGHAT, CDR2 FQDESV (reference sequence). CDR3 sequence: CASSPQGGQWGNTIYF. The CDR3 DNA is TGTGCCAGCAGCCCCCAAGGGGGACAGTGGGGAAACACCATATATTTT.

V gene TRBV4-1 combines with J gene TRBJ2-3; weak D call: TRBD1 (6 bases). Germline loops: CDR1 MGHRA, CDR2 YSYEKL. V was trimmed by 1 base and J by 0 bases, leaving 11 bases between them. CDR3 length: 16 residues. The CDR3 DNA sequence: TGCGCCAGCAGCCAAGTAGCACAGGGAAGCACAGATACGCAGTATTTT. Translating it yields CASSQVAQGSTDTQYF.

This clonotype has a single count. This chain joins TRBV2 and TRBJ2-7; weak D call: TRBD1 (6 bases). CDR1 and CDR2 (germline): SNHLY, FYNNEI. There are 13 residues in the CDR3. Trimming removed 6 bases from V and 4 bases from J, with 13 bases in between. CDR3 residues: CASSAGTFYEQYF. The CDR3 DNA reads TGTGCCAGCAGCGCCGGGACATTTTACGAGCAGTACTTC.

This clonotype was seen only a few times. CDR3 sequence: CASSYSGGSGQPQHF. DNA of the CDR3: TGTGCCAGCAGTTACTCTGGGGGATCCGGTCAGCCCCAGCATTTT. The gene calls are TRBV6-2 or TRBV6-3 and TRBJ1-5; D is perhaps TRBD1 (5 bases). The V gene's germline CDR1 is MNHEY and CDR2 SVGEGT. The CDR3 is 15 amino acids. The V gene lost 0 bases and the J gene lost 6 bases, with 12 bases spanning the gap.

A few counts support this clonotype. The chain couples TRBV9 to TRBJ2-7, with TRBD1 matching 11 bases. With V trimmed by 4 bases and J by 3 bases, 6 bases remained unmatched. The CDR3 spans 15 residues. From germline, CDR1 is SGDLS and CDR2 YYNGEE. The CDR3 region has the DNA TGTGCCAGCAGCCAGGACAGGGGGCGTTTCTACGAGCAGTACTTC. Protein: CASSQDRGRFYEQYF.

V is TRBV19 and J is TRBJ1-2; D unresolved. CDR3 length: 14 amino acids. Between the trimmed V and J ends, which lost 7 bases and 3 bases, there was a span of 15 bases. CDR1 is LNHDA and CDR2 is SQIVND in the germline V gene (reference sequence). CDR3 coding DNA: TGTGCCAGTACTCAAGAAGGGCGTCACTATGGCTACACCTTC. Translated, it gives CASTQEGRHYGYTF.

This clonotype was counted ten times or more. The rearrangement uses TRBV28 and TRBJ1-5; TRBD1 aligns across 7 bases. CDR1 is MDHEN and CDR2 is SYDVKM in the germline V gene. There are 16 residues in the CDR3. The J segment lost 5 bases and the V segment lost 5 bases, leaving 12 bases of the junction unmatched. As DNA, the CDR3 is TGTGCCAGCAGTCAACCGACAGGGAGTAACTATCAGCCCCAGCATTTT. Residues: CASSQPTGSNYQPQHF.

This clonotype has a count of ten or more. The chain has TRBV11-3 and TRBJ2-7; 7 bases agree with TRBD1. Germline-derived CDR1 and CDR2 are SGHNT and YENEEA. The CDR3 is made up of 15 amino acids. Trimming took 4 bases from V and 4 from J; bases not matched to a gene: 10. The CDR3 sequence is CASSSYRGTSYEQYF. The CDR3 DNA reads TGTGCCAGCAGCTCCTACAGGGGAACTAGTTACGAGCAGTACTTC.

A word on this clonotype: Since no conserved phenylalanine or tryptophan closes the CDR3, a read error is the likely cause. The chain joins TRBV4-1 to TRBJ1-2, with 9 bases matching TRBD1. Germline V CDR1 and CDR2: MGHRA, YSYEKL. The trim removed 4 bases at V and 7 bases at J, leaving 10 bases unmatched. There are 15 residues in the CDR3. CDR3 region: CASSRYLGQGSGYTL. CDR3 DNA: TGCGCCAGCAGCCGTTACTTGGGACAGGGATCTGGCTACACCCTC.

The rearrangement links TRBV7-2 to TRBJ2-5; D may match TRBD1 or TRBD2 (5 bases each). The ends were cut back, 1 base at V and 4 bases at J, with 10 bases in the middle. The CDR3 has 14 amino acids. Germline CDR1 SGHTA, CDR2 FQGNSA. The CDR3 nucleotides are TGTGCCAGCAGCTTAGGGACTGGGGGAGAGACCCAGTACTTC. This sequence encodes CASSLGTGGETQYF.

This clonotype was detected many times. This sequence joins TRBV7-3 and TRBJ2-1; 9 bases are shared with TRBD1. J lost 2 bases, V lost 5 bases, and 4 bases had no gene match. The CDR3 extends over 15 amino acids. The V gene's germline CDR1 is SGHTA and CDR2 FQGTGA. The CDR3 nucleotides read TGTGCCAGCAGCCCCGGGACAGGGACCTACAATGAGCAGTTCTTC. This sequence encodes CASSPGTGTYNEQFF.

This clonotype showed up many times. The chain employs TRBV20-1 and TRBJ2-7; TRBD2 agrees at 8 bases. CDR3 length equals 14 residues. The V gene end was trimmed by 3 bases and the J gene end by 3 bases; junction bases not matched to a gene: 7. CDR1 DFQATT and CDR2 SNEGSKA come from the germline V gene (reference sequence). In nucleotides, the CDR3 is TGCAGTGCTAGTAGTACTAGCGGCCTCTACGAGCAGTACTTC. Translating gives CSASSTSGLYEQYF.

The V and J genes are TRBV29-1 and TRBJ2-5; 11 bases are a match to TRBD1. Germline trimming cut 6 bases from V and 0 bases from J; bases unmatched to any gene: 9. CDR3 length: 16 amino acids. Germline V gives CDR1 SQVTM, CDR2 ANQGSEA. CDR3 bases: TGCAGCGTCGAGACCGGGGACAGGGGGTACCAAGAGACCCAGTACTTC. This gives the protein CSVETGDRGYQETQYF.

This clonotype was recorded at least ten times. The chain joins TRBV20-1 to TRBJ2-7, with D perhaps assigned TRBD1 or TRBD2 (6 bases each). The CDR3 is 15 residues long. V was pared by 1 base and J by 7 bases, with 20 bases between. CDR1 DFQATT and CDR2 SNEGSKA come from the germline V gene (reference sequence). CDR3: CSARGMLEGEEEQYF. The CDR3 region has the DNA TGCAGTGCTAGAGGGATGCTAGAGGGGGAGGAAGAGCAGTACTTC.

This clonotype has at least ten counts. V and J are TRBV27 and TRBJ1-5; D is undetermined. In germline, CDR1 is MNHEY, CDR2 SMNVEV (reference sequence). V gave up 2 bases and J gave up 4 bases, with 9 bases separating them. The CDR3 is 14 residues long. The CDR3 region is CASSLRQRNQPQHF. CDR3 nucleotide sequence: TGTGCCAGCAGTTTACGGCAGCGAAATCAGCCCCAGCATTTT.

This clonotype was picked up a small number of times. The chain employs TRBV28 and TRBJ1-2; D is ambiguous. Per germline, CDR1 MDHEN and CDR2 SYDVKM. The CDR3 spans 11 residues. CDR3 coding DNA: TGTGCGAGCGGGCGGACTTATGGCTACACCTTC. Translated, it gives CASGRTYGYTF.

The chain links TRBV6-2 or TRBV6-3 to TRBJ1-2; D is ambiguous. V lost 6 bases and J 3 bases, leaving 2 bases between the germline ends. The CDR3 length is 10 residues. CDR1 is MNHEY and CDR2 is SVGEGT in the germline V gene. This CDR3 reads CASRDYGYTF. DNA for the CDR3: TGTGCCAGCAGAGACTATGGCTACACCTTC.

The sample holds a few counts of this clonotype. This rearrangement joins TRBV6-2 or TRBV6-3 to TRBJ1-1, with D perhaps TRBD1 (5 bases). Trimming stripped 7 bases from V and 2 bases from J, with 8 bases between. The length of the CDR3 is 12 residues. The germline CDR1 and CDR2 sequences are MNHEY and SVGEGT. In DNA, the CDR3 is TGTGCCAGCAACGACAGAAACACTGAAGCTTTCTTT. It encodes CASNDRNTEAFF.

The CDR3 DNA sequence: TGTGCCAGCAGTACACTACGCTACGAGCAGTACTTC. Encoded protein: CASSTLRYEQYF. The J gene is TRBJ2-7, the V gene TRBV12-3 or TRBV12-4; D gene uncertain. The CDR3 is made up of 12 amino acids. V was pared by 5 bases and J by 3 bases, with 8 bases between.

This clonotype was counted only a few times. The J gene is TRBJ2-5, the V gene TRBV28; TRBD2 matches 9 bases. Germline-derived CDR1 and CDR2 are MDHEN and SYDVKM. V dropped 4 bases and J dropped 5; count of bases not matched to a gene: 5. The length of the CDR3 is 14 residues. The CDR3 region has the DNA TGTGCCAGCAGTTCTACCGGGACTAGCGAGACCCAGTACTTC. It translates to CASSSTGTSETQYF.

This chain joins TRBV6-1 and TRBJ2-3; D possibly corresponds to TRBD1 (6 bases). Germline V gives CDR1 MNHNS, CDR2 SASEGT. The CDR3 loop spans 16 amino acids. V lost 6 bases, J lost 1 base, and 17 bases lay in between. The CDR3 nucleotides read TGTGCCAGCAGGAGAAACAGGGATTTACGCACAGATACGCAGTATTTT. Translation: CASRRNRDLRTDTQYF.

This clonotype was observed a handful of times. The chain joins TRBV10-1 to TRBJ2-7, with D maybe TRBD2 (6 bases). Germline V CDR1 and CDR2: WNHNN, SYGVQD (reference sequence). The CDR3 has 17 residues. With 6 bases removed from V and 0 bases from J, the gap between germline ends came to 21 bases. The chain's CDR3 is CASRTTFRGCSSYEQYF. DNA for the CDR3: TGCGCCAGCAGAACCACGTTTCGGGGGTGTAGCTCCTACGAGCAGTACTTC.

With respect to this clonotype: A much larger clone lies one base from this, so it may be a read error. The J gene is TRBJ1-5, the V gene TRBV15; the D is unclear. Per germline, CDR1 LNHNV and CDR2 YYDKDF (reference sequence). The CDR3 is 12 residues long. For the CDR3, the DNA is TGTGCCGCCAGCTGGGACAATCAGCCCCAGCATTTT. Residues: CAASWDNQPQHF.

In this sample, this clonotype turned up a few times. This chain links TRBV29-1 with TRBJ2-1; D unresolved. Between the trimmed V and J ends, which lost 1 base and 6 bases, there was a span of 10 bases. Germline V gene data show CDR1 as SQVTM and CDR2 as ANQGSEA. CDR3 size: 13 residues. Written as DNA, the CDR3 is TGCAGCGTTGAAGTGGAGCCCGGCAATGAGCAGTTCTTC. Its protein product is CSVEVEPGNEQFF.

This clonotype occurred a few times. The CDR3, as DNA: TGTGCCAGCAGCTTAACCGGACCCGCCGGGGGTCCACACAATGAGCAGTTCTTC. This sequence encodes CASSLTGPAGGPHNEQFF. The chain recombines TRBV7-3 with TRBJ2-1; D is possibly TRBD2 (6 bases). There are 18 residues in the CDR3. Germline V lookup: CDR1 SGHTA, CDR2 FQGTGA. Trimming removed 0 bases at V and 5 bases at J, with 20 bases between.

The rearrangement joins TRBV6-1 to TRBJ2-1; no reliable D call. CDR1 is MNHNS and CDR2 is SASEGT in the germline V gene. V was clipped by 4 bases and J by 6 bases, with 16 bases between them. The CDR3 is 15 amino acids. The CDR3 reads CASSGSRGTANEQFF. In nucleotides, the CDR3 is TGTGCCAGCAGTGGGTCCAGAGGCACGGCCAATGAGCAGTTCTTC.

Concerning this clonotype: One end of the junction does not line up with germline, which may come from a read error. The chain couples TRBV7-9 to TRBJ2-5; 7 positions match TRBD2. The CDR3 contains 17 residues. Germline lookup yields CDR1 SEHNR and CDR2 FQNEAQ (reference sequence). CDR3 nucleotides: TGTGCCGGCAGCTTGTCCCCAGCGGGACTACAAGGAGAGACCCAGTACTTC. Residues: CAGSLSPAGLQGETQYF.

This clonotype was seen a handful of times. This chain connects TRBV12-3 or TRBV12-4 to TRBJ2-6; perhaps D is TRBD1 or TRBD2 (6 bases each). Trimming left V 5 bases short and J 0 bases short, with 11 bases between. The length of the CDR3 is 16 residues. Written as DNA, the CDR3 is TGTGCCAGCAGTCGGAGGGGGAGCTCTGGGGCCAACGTCCTGACTTTC. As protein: CASSRRGSSGANVLTF.

DNA of the CDR3: TGTGCCAGCACCGCACAGGGGCCGGACACCGGGGAGCTGTTTTTT. Residues: CASTAQGPDTGELFF. The chain couples TRBV11-2 to TRBJ2-2, with TRBD1 matching 7 bases. V dropped 7 bases and J dropped 3; count of bases not matched to a gene: 8. CDR1 SGHAT and CDR2 FQNNGV come from the germline V gene. This CDR3 comprises 15 residues.

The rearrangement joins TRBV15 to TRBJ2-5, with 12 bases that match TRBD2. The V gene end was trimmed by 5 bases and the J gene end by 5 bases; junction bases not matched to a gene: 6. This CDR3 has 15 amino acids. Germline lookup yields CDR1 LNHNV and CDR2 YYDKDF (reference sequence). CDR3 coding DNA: TGTGCCACCAGCCTGACTAGCGGGAGTTTTGAGACCCAGTACTTC. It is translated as CATSLTSGSFETQYF. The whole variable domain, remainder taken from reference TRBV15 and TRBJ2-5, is DAMVIQNPRYQVTQFGKPVTLSCSQTLNHNVMYWYQQKSSQAPKLLFHYYDKDFNNEADTPDNFQSRRPNTSFCFLDIRSPGLGDTAMYLCATSLTSGSFETQYFGPGTRLLVL.